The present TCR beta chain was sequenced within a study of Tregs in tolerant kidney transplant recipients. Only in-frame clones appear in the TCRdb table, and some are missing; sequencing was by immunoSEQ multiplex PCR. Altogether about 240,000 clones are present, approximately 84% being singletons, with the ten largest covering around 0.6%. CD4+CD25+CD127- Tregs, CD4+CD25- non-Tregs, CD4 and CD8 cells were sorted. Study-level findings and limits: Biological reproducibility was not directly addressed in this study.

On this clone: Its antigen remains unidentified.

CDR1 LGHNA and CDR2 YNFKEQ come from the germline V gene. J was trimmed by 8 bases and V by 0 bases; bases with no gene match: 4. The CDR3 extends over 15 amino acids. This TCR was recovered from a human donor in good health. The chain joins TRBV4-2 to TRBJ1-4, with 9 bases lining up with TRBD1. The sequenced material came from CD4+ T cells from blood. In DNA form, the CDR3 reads TGTGCCAGCAGCCAAGACGGGACAGGGCGCGAAAAACTGTTTTTT. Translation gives CASSQDGTGREKLFF.